The 23 T cell receptor beta chains below all came from one sample that was sequenced in a study of CD8 T cells in Susac syndrome. It was with random hexamers that roughly 0.5 to 1 ug RNA was reverse transcribed. TCRdb used MiXCR to reprocess the immunoSEQ multiplex PCR reads, holding one entry per CDR3 protein. The sample comprises about 140,000 distinct CDR3 sequences, about 95% of which are singletons, and over 0.1% rests with the top ten. The sequenced material came from CD4+ T cells from PBMCs. The source of these receptors is a human donor with multiple sclerosis.

The chain couples TRBV4-1 to TRBJ2-7, with TRBD2 matching over 13 bases. The CDR3 extends over 17 amino acids. Germline CDR1 is MGHRA and CDR2 is YSYEKL. V lost 1 base to trimming and J lost 2 bases; unmatched junction nucleotides: 5. The CDR3 bases are TGCGCCAGCAGCCAAGGGACTAGCGGGAGTGTCGCCTACGAGCAGTACTTC. Its protein is CASSQGTSGSVAYEQYF.

This clonotype is a singleton in its sample. This rearrangement joins TRBV9 to TRBJ2-1, with 7 bases matching TRBD2. The ends lost 4 bases at V and 4 bases at J; junction bases unmatched: 11. Germline lookup yields CDR1 SGDLS and CDR2 YYNGEE. This CDR3 region has 16 residues. The CDR3 DNA follows: TGTGCCAGCAGCCCACTTGGGGCTAGCGGATACAATGAGCAGTTCTTC. This translates into CASSPLGASGYNEQFF.

The chain joins TRBV12-3 or TRBV12-4 to TRBJ2-5; D is unclear. The CDR3 runs to 12 residues. Trimming removed 2 bases at V and 3 bases at J, with 4 bases between. The CDR3, as DNA: TGTGCCAGCAGTTTACTCAAAGAGACCCAGTACTTC. This gives the protein CASSLLKETQYF.

The rearrangement links TRBV20-1 to TRBJ2-3; the D gene is possibly TRBD2 (7 bases). The CDR3 has 16 residues. Trimming pared 5 bases from V and 5 bases from J, leaving 23 bases between. Germline V gene data show CDR1 as DFQATT and CDR2 as SNEGSKA (reference sequence). CDR3 sequence (DNA): TGCAGTGCTGGACCCGGAGTGGGAGGGGGGTTAGATACGCAGTATTTT. It specifies CSAGPGVGGGLDTQYF.

The CDR3 loop is CASSAALAGGRETQYF. Written as DNA, the CDR3 is TGTGCCAGCAGCGCGGCCTTAGCGGGGGGGAGAGAGACCCAGTACTTC. The rearrangement joins TRBV2 to TRBJ2-5, with 11 bases matching TRBD2. V lost 6 bases, J lost 4 bases, and 10 bases stayed unmatched. The CDR3 sequence is 16 residues long. Germline V gene data show CDR1 as SNHLY and CDR2 as FYNNEI.

The gene calls are TRBV7-2 and TRBJ2-3; weak D call: TRBD1 (5 bases). The germline gives CDR1 SGHTA, CDR2 FQGNSA. The CDR3 runs to 17 residues. Deletions cut 0 bases from V and 2 bases from J, with 15 bases between. Here the CDR3 reads CASSLASWAGNTDTQYF. CDR3 sequence (DNA): TGTGCCAGCAGCTTAGCGTCATGGGCAGGGAACACAGATACGCAGTATTTT.

The DNA for the CDR3 is TGCAGCGTTGCAAAAGGGGCGGACTACGAGCAGTACTTC. Translation gives CSVAKGADYEQYF. The rearrangement links TRBV29-1 to TRBJ2-7; D is possibly TRBD1 (5 bases). The V gene's germline CDR1 is SQVTM and CDR2 ANQGSEA. The V end lost 4 bases, the J end lost 3 bases, and 13 bases lay between the germline ends. CDR3 length equals 13 residues.

The chain has TRBV9 and TRBJ1-6; D remains unclear. Germline loops: CDR1 SGDLS, CDR2 YYNGEE. Trimming took 3 bases from V and 8 from J, leaving 9 bases between them. This CDR3 is 13 amino acids long. The CDR3 bases are TGTGCCAGCAGCGCGCAGAGGGATTCACCCCTCCACTTT. Its protein is CASSAQRDSPLHF.

This clonotype was seen only once. The chain couples TRBV10-3 to TRBJ2-2, with TRBD2 matching 13 bases. CDR1 is ENHRY and CDR2 is SYGVKD in the germline V gene. The CDR3 contains 18 residues. After removal of 8 bases from V and 3 bases from J, the junction contained 12 bases not matched to a gene. The CDR3 sequence: CAIGTSGRARADTGELFF. CDR3 coding DNA: TGTGCCATCGGAACTAGCGGGAGGGCCCGCGCCGACACCGGGGAGCTGTTTTTT.

J is TRBJ2-7 and V is TRBV20-1, with 11 positions matching TRBD2. The junction had 19 bases not matched to a gene; V was cut back by 0 bases and J by 6 bases. The germline V gene has CDR1 DFQATT and CDR2 SNEGSKA (reference sequence). The CDR3 sequence is 19 residues long. This CDR3 reads CSAREAGWGSGRARAEQYF. Here the CDR3 DNA reads TGCAGTGCTAGAGAAGCCGGGTGGGGTAGCGGGAGGGCCAGAGCCGAGCAGTACTTC.

This chain connects TRBV20-1 to TRBJ1-2; D is unclear. CDR3 size: 11 residues. From germline, CDR1 is DFQATT and CDR2 SNEGSKA (reference sequence). V lost 3 bases, J lost 11 bases, and 13 bases lay in between. The DNA for the CDR3 is TGCAGTGCTAGCTGGGCCGGTCGGTACACCTTC. Translating gives CSASWAGRYTF.

CDR3 DNA sequence: TGTGCCAGCAGCGGGGGGGCACAAAACATTCAGTACTTC. This translates into CASSGGAQNIQYF. This rearrangement joins TRBV7-2 to TRBJ2-4; maybe TRBD2 (7 bases). Trimming stripped 5 bases from V and 5 bases from J, with 10 bases between. Looked up from germline, CDR1 is SGHTA and CDR2 is FQGNSA. The CDR3 totals 13 residues.

This chain connects TRBV7-9 to TRBJ2-3; D may match TRBD1 or TRBD2 (5 bases each). This CDR3 has 14 residues. V shed 8 bases and J shed 2 bases, with 14 bases lying between them. Per the germline V gene, CDR1 is SEHNR and CDR2 is FQNEAQ (reference sequence). The CDR3 protein is CASRDRGFTDTQYF. The CDR3 DNA follows: TGTGCCAGCCGGGACCGAGGCTTCACAGATACGCAGTATTTT.

The CDR3 DNA follows: TGTGCCAGCAGCTTAACTCCTAGGAGGGGGGGCCCCCAAAACATTCAGTACTTC. Translation gives CASSLTPRRGGPQNIQYF. V is TRBV7-3 and J is TRBJ2-4, with a tentative D call TRBD2 (7 bases). The CDR3 extends over 18 amino acids. Trimming took off 0 bases at V and 5 bases at J, with 20 bases between the two ends. Germline V gives CDR1 SGHTA, CDR2 FQGTGA.

The chain combines TRBV7-2 with TRBJ2-7; no clear D. The germline CDR1 and CDR2 sequences are SGHTA and FQGNSA. V was shortened by 0 bases and J by 12 bases, with 12 bases between the two germline ends. The CDR3 is 12 residues long. Written as DNA, the CDR3 is TGTGCCAGCAGCTTAGCGGGCGGTGAGTGGTACTTC. Its protein is CASSLAGGEWYF.

This clonotype was detected only a few times. The V gene is TRBV19, the J gene TRBJ2-1; 11 bases agree with TRBD2. The germline V gene encodes CDR1 LNHDA and CDR2 SQIVND (reference sequence). The CDR3 runs 13 residues. V lost 7 bases and J lost 7; bases outside the gene matches: 3. CDR3 protein: CASTLAGGNEQFF. DNA of the CDR3: TGTGCCAGTACCTTAGCGGGGGGGAATGAGCAGTTCTTC.

In DNA form, the CDR3 reads TGTGCCAGCAGTATCGACGGAGCTAACTATGGCTACACCTTC. Translating gives CASSIDGANYGYTF. The chain carries TRBV6-5 and TRBJ1-2; D is unclear. The V gene's germline CDR1 is MNHEY and CDR2 SVGAGI. V was cut by 5 bases and J by 0 bases, with 10 bases left in between. The length of the CDR3 is 14 residues.

The J gene is TRBJ2-5, the V gene TRBV23-1; D is perhaps TRBD1 or TRBD2 (5 bases each). TRBV23-1 is annotated as an ORF whose role is uncertain. The CDR3 is made up of 14 amino acids. Trimming took 5 bases from V and 1 from J, leaving 11 bases between them. The CDR3 spells CASSVRDGQETQYF. The CDR3 DNA reads as TGCGCCAGCAGTGTTCGGGACGGCCAAGAGACCCAGTACTTC.

The chain has TRBV5-1 and TRBJ2-3, with unresolved D. With 3 bases removed from V and 6 bases from J, the gap between germline ends came to 17 bases. Germline V gene data show CDR1 as SGHRS and CDR2 as YFSETQ. The CDR3 runs to 15 residues. Here the CDR3 DNA reads TGCGCCAGCAGCTCAGCCTCTACCTCCGTGGATACGCAGTATTTT. Its protein is CASSSASTSVDTQYF.

The chain recombines TRBV15 with TRBJ1-4, with D unresolved. The germline V gene has CDR1 LNHNV and CDR2 YYDKDF (reference sequence). The CDR3 extends over 16 amino acids. The germline V and J ends were trimmed by 0 bases and 4 bases, with 12 bases remaining between them. This CDR3 is CATSRDSRGINEKLFF. CDR3 DNA: TGTGCCACCAGCAGAGATTCGCGAGGGATTAATGAAAAACTGTTTTTT. The full variable domain, with the rest looked up from reference TRBV15 and TRBJ1-4, is DAMVIQNPRYQVTQFGKPVTLSCSQTLNHNVMYWYQQKSSQAPKLLFHYYDKDFNNEADTPDNFQSRRPNTSFCFLDIRSPGLGDTAMYLCATSRDSRGINEKLFFGSGTQLSVL.

The CDR3 DNA reads as TGCAGCGTTGCTCTCGCGGACAGTTCCAATCAGCCCCAGCATTTT. It encodes CSVALADSSNQPQHF. This chain joins TRBV29-1 and TRBJ1-5; D may be TRBD1 (6 bases). Per the germline V gene, CDR1 is SQVTM and CDR2 is ANQGSEA. CDR3 length: 15 residues. The germline V and J ends were trimmed by 4 bases and 3 bases, with 16 bases remaining between them.

The J gene is TRBJ2-7, the V gene TRBV20-1; TRBD1 agrees at 9 bases. J gave up 9 bases and V 7 bases, and 16 bases lay outside the gene matches. The CDR3 contains 14 residues. Per germline, CDR1 DFQATT and CDR2 SNEGSKA (reference sequence). The CDR3 loop reads CSVISGTGTFGQYF. In DNA, the CDR3 is TGCAGTGTTATATCCGGGACAGGGACGTTTGGGCAGTACTTC.

V usage is TRBV19 and J usage is TRBJ1-4; D might be TRBD1 (5 bases). The germline V gene encodes CDR1 LNHDA and CDR2 SQIVND (reference sequence). This CDR3 contains 12 residues. V gave up 6 bases and J gave up 5 bases, with 7 bases separating them. CDR3 sequence (DNA): TGTGCCAGTAGAAGGACAAATGAAAAACTGTTTTTT. Translating it yields CASRRTNEKLFF.